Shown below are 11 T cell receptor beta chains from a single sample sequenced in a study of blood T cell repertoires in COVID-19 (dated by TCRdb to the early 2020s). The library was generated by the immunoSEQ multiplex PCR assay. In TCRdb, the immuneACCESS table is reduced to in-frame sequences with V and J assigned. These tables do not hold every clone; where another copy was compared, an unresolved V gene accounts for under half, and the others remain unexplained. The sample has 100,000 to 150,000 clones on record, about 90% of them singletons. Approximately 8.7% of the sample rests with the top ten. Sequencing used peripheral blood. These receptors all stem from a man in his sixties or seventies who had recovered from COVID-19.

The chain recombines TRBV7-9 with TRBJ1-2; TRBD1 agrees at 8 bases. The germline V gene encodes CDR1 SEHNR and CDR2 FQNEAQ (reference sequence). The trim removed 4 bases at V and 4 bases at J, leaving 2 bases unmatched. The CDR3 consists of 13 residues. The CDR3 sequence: CASSSGQAYGYTF. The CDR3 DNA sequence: TGTGCCAGCAGCTCGGGACAGGCCTATGGCTACACCTTC.

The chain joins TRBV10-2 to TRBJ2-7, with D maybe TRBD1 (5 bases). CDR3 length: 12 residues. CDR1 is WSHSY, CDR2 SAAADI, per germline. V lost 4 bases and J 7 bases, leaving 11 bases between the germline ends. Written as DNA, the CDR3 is TGCGCCAGCAGTGTTCAGGGCCGGGAGCAGTACTTC. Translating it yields CASSVQGREQYF.

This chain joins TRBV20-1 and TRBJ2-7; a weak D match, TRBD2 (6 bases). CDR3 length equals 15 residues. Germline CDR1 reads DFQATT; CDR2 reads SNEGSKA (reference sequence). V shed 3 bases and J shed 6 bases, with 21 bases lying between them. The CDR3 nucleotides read TGCAGTGCTAGTGGGAGGATCCCCGTGCCGGGCGAGCAGTACTTC. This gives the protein CSASGRIPVPGEQYF.

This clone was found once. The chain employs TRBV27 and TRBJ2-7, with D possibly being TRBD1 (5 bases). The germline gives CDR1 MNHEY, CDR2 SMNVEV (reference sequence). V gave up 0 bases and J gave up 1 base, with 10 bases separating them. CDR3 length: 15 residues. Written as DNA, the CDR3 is TGTGCCAGCAGTTTATCCAGGGTAGAATCCTACGAGCAGTACTTC. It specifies CASSLSRVESYEQYF.

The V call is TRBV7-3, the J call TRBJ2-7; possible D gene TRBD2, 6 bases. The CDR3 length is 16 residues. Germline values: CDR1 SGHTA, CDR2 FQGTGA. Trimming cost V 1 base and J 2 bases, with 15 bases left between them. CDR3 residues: CASSLKVMPSAYEQYF. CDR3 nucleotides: TGTGCCAGCAGCTTAAAAGTAATGCCTAGCGCCTACGAGCAGTACTTC.

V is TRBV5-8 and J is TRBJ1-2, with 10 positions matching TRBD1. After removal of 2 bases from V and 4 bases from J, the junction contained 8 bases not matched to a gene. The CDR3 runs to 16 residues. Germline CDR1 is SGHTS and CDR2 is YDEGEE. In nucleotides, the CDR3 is TGTGCCAGCAGCTTATTCCTGGGACAGGGGTCCTATGGCTACACCTTC. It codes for CASSLFLGQGSYGYTF.

In DNA, the CDR3 is TGTGCCAGCAGCTTACTGGGGCCTGGAAACACCATATATTTT. Amino acids: CASSLLGPGNTIYF. The chain uses TRBV5-6 and TRBJ1-3; the D gene is possibly TRBD1 (5 bases). Trimming pared 2 bases from V and 2 bases from J, leaving 8 bases between. In germline, CDR1 is SGHDT, CDR2 YYEEEE. The length of the CDR3 is 14 residues.

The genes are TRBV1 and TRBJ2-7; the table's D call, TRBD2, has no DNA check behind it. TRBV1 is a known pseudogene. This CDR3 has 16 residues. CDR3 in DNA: TGCACCAGCAGCCAAGCTCCTAGCGGGGGGGCCTACGAGCAGTACTTC. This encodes CTSSQAPSGGAYEQYF.

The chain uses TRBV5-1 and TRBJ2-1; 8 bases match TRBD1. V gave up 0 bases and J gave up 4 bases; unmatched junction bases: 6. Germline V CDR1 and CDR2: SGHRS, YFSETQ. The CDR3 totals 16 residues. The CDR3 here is CASSLGQGRPYNEQFF. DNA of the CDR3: TGCGCCAGCAGCTTGGGACAGGGGAGGCCTTACAATGAGCAGTTCTTC.

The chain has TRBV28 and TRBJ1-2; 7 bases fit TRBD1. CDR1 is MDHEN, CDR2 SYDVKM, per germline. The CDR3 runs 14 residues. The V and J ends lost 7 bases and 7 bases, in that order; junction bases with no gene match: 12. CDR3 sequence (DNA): TGTGCCAGCACCCCGACCGACAGGGTTGGTGGCTACACCTTC. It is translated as CASTPTDRVGGYTF.

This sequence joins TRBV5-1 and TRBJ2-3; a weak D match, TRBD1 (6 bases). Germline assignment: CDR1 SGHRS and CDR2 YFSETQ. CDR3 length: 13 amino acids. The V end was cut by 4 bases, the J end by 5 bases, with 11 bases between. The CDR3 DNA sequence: TGCGCCAGCAGCAGTACGGGACAAGATACGCAGTATTTT. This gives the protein CASSSTGQDTQYF.